This T cell receptor (beta chain) was documented in a study of beta chain features in type 1 diabetes (dated by TCRdb to between 2017 and 2018). General notes on the study: Patients and healthy donors did not differ in mean age, gender distribution, total cell number or subset yield. A total of approximately 100,000,000 sorted cells were examined across all samples, and the number of cells per subset was strongly correlated with RNA yield. The study compared TCRB repertoires of sorted circulating CD4+ T cell subsets between recently diagnosed type 1 diabetes patients and matched healthy donors. Naive and central memory subsets were obtained from all 30 or so donors, but regulatory and stem cell-like memory subsets were isolated from only 8 patients and roughly 8 healthy donors. Here is what the overall study found, with its caveats: HLA sub-analyses involved small numbers of individuals, so any influence of HLA type on TCRB rearrangement remained unresolved. Because cDNA was sequenced instead of genomic DNA, highly expressing activated cells could be over-represented, though the groups showed no difference in activation or CD3 levels. At VDJ recombination sites, patients with type 1 diabetes made fewer insertions and deleted more nucleotides, a pattern implying thymic rearrangement abnormalities. Shorter templates might have been favored by PCR, but patient and control samples were amplified and corrected together, so both groups would have been affected equally by any skew. The naive, central memory and regulatory TCRB repertoires appeared to resemble one another more closely among patients than among healthy donors. Type 1 diabetes patients showed a moderate but significant shortening of TCRB CDR3 length in all four CD4+ subsets.

The High Capacity cDNA Reverse Transcription Kit was used to reverse transcribe all of the isolated RNA, meaning that expressed TCRB transcripts were what got sequenced. Deep immunoSEQ sequencing was performed on naive, central memory and regulatory T cell samples, with an average of around 3.4 million total reads per sample. After sorted cells were lysed in RLT buffer, RNA was extracted with DNase-treated RNeasy Micro or Mini kits, with the choice depending on cell number. Each cell subset was processed on its own to prevent cross-contamination, while patient and healthy donor samples were processed together. The immunoSEQ multiplex PCR was used to amplify TCRB sequences from cDNA, generating 87-bp fragments that spanned the CDR3 region. Sequencing of the amplicons was done on the Illumina HiSeq platform. The authors' analysis ran thus. PCR bias was computationally corrected using synthetic template baselines, reads within Hamming distance 2 were collapsed, and singletons that could not be merged were discarded. By aligning reads against IMGT, V, D and J genes, CDR3 length, and insertions or deletions at six rearrangement sites were assigned. Clonotype counts were normalized to sorted cell number within each subset before computing true diversity and Gini coefficients with the tcR R package. The overlap coefficient, calculated on TCRB nucleotide sequences, was used to quantify repertoire sharing. Out-of-frame TCRB sequences from naive cells were analyzed as a proxy for the pre-selection repertoire. TCRdb obtained this table from immuneACCESS and retained in-frame rearrangements with V and J assigned. These tables miss some clones; where compared with another copy, unresolved V genes account for less than half of the shortfall, and the remainder is unexplained. That table is the source of V, J and clone size, and D and trimming were worked out from the DNA. This sample comprises 200,000 to 300,000 clones, approximately 14% of them detected only once. The top ten constitute around 0.026% of the sample.

Each donor gave one peripheral blood draw, averaging roughly 100 mL, which was collected into heparinised tubes. A BD FACSAria II and a panel including CD45RO, CCR7, CD25, CD127, CD95 and CD27 were used to sort naive, central memory, regulatory and stem cell-like memory CD4+ T cells. All sorted populations exceeded 95% purity. PBMCs were separated immediately by Lymphoprep density gradient centrifugation and were stained directly, without being cultured. Samples were stained and sorted in pairs, with one healthy donor and one patient per experiment, so that batch effects were minimized. This clone turned up a few times. Which antigen it targets is not known. No base quality values were provided; no much bigger clone lies one nucleotide off. V is cut back by 6 bases and J by 0 bases, with 4 bases in the junction unmatched. CDR1 MNHNY and CDR2 SVGAGI were looked up in the germline V gene (reference sequence). The CDR3 has 15 amino acids, counting the end cysteine and phenylalanine. The DNA shown is the 45-base CDR3, in frame from base 1.

Material: naive CD4+ T cells from blood. The cell subset or site label of this sample denotes: true naive CD4+ T cells. In this chain, TRBV6-6 is recombined with TRBJ1-3, with 8 central nucleotides matching TRBD1. This receptor was identified in a woman aged 40-49 years in good health. The DNA sequence is as follows: TGTGCCAGCAGCCGGGGACAGGACTCTGGAAACACCATATATTTT. The translation is CASSRGQDSGNTIYF.